The present T cell receptor (beta chain) was sequenced within a study of Tregs in tolerant kidney transplant recipients. TCRdb keeps only in-frame clones here, not all; method: immunoSEQ multiplex PCR. The sample data list about 23,000 clones. Related graft donors supplied nonmyeloablative bone marrow transplants, and mixed chimerism was transient. CDR3 length: 14 residues. Germline lookup yields CDR1 DFQATT and CDR2 SNEGSKA (reference sequence). Details on this clone: The antigen remains undetermined. The read ends 3 residues shy of where the CDR3 ends; the end is completed using the germline J gene.

Study results and caveats: Validation in larger populations is needed because few patients were studied.

The gene calls are TRBV20-1 and TRBJ1-1; 8 bases align to TRBD1. The sequences come from CD4+ T cells from blood (PBMCs), collected 6 months after the transplant. The origin of this receptor is a human patient who received a combined kidney and bone marrow transplant. A subset of T cells may come from the graft donor. Partial CDR3 DNA: TGCAGTGCCCCTAAACCCCAGGGGGCGCGAGAA. It codes for CSAPKPQGARE. The CDR3 as a whole reads CSAPKPQGAREAFF.